The present T cell receptor beta chain was sequenced within a study of T cell responses to AZD1222 COVID-19 vaccine. Overall study findings and caveats: At baseline, seropositivity was found in only six or seven AZD1222 recipients. Spike-spanning, vaccine-associated CD4 TCRs were dominant at 160-218 and 743-854. Regions left unmutated in variants are reportedly the target of nearly half of spike-specific TCRs. The breadth and depth of Spike-specific TCRs increased once two AZD1222 doses had been given.

Libraries were prepared by immunoSEQ multiplex PCR; TCRdb keeps only in-frame clonotypes and omits some of them. Here the sample spans tens of thousands of clones, roughly 90% being singletons. Worth noting for this clone: The antigen is unknown.

The sample in question was peripheral blood, obtained on day 0 of AZD1222 vaccination. The receptor was derived from an adult in good health.

CDR3 residues: CASSLAAGLSGNTIYF. Here the CDR3 DNA reads TGCGCCAGCAGCTTGGCCGCGGGGCTGTCTGGAAACACCATATATTTT. V and J are TRBV5-1 and TRBJ1-3, with D maybe TRBD1 (5 bases). The V end was cut by 0 bases, the J end by 1 base, with 11 bases between. Germline loops: CDR1 SGHRS, CDR2 YFSETQ. The CDR3 covers 16 residues.